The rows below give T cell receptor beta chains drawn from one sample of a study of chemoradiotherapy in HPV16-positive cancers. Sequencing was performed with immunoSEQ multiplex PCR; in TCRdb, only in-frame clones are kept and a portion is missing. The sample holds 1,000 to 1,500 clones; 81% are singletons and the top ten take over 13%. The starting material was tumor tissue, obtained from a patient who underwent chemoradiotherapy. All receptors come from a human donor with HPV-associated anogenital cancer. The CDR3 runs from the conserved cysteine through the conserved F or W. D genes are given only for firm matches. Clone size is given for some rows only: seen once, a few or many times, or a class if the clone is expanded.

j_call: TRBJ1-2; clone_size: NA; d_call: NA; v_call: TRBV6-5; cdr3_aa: CASSYPRGNTYGYTF; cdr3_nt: TGTGCCAGCAGTTACCCCAGGGGCAATACCTATGGCTACACCTTC
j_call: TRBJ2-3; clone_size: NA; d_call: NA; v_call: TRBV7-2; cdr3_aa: CASRGSTDTQYF; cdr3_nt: TGTGCCAGCAGAGGGAGCACAGATACGCAGTATTTT
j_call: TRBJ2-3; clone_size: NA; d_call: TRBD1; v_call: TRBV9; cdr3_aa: CASSKRQGALGDTQYF; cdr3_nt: TGTGCCAGCAGCAAGAGACAGGGGGCGCTTGGAGATACGCAGTATTTT
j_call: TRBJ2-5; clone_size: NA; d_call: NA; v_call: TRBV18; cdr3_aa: CASSPPSGLQETQYF; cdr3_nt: TGTGCCAGCTCACCACCCAGCGGGCTCCAAGAGACCCAGTACTTC
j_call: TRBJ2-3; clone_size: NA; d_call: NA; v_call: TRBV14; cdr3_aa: CASSPGLPRTDTQYF; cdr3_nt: TGTGCCAGCAGCCCAGGACTACCTAGGACAGATACGCAGTATTTT
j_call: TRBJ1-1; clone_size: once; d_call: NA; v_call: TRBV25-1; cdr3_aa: CASSENGILAFF; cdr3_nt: TGTGCCAGCAGTGAAAACGGCATTTTAGCTTTCTTT
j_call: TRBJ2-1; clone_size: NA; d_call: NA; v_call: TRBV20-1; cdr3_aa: CSASPGRFF; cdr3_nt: TGCAGTGCTAGCCCGGGTCGGTTCTTC
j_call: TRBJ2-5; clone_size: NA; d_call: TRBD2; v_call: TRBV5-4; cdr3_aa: CASSLVRGGSSETQYF; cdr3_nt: TGTGCCAGCAGCTTGGTTCGCGGGGGGTCGAGTGAGACCCAGTACTTC
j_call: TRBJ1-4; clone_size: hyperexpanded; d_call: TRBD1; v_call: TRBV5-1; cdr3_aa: CASSPGGTGRNEKLFF; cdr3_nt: TGCGCCAGCAGCCCAGGCGGGACAGGACGAAATGAAAAACTGTTTTTT
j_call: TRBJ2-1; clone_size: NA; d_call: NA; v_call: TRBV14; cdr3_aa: CASSQDLVVSSYNEQFF; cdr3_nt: TGTGCCAGCAGCCAAGATCTGGTCGTGAGCTCCTACAATGAGCAGTTCTTC
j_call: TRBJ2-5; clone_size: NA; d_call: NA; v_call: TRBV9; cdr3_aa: CASSVHGGVQETQYF; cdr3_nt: TGTGCCAGCAGCGTTCACGGTGGGGTCCAAGAGACCCAGTACTTC
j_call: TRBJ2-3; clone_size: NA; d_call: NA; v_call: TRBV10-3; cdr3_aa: CAISDRTDTQYF; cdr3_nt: TGTGCCATCAGTGATCGGACAGATACGCAGTATTTT
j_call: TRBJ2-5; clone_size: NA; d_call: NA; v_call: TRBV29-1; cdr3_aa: CSVEVASQETQYF; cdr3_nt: TGCAGCGTTGAAGTTGCAAGCCAAGAGACCCAGTACTTC
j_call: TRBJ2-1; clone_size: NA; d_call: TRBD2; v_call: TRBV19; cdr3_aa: CASQTSGSSYEQFF; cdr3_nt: TGTGCCAGTCAGACTAGCGGGAGTTCATATGAGCAGTTCTTC
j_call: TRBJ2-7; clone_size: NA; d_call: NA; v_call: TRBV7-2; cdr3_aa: CASSPSTSEQYF; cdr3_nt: TGTGCCAGCAGCCCAAGCACTAGCGAGCAGTACTTC
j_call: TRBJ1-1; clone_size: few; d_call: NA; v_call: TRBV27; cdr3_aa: CASSQPDSGGALTEAFF; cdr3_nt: TGTGCCAGCAGTCAACCCGATTCGGGGGGGGCGCTCACTGAAGCTTTCTTT
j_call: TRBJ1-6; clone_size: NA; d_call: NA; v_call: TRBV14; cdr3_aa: CASSQVPGPFSALHF; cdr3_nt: TGTGCCAGCAGCCAAGTCCCAGGTCCCTTTTCGGCCCTCCACTTT
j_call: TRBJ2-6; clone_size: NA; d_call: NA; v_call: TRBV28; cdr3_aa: CASSHLKDSGANVLTF; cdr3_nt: TGTGCCAGCAGTCATCTAAAGGACTCTGGGGCCAACGTCCTGACTTTC
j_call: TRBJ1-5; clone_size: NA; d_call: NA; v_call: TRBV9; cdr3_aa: CASSVGKVGSFRNQPQHF; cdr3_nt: TGTGCCAGCAGCGTAGGGAAAGTGGGATCCTTCCGCAATCAGCCCCAGCATTTT
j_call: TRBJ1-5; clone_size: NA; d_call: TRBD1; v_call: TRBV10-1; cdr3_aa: CASSAWGQEQLQPQHF; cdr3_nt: TGCGCCAGCAGTGCATGGGGACAGGAGCAACTACAGCCCCAGCATTTT
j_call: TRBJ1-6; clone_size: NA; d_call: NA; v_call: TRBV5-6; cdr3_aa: CASSLYSTSYNSPLHF; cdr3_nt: TGTGCCAGCAGCTTGTACAGTACCTCCTATAATTCACCCCTCCACTTT
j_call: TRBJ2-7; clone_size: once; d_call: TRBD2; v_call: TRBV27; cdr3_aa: CASRGTSGAYEQYF; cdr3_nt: TGTGCCAGCAGGGGGACTAGCGGTGCCTACGAGCAGTACTTC